This entry lists 27 T cell receptor beta chains sequenced from one sample in a study of blood T cells in healthy people across ages. Through a sample-barcoded 5' primer and a J-beta primer mix, a second PCR was run for roughly 7 to 12 cycles. MiXCR, applied by TCRdb to the 5' RACE reads, yields one record per CDR3 protein. Altogether around 1,000,000 distinct CDR3 sequences are present, approximately 25% being singletons, with the ten largest covering about 0.69%. The same sample was also used in a study of T cells of mothers and their children.

The sequenced sample consisted of blood. These receptor sequences come from a girl aged 2-10 years in good health.

The chain uses TRBV29-1 and TRBJ1-5; no reliable D call. V gave up 4 bases and J gave up 4 bases, with 11 bases separating them. This CDR3 has 13 residues. Germline V gene sequence: CDR1 SQVTM, CDR2 ANQGSEA. The chain's CDR3 is CSVVAQANQPQHF. As DNA, the CDR3 is TGCAGCGTTGTGGCGCAGGCTAATCAGCCCCAGCATTTT.

The V and J genes are TRBV6-4 and TRBJ1-5, with unresolved D. Germline V gene lookup returns CDR1 MRHNA and CDR2 SNTAGT. The V end was cut by 3 bases, the J end by 6 bases, with 12 bases between. This CDR3 comprises 14 residues. Here the CDR3 reads CASSEVGGSQPQHF. The CDR3 DNA is TGTGCCAGCAGTGAGGTCGGTGGAAGTCAGCCCCAGCATTTT.

This clonotype was seen more than once but under ten times. This chain uses TRBV20-1 with TRBJ2-7; 15 bases are shared with TRBD2. With 5 bases clipped from V and 7 bases from J, the junction kept 6 bases outside the gene matches. Germline V gene sequence: CDR1 DFQATT, CDR2 SNEGSKA (reference sequence). The CDR3 sequence is 14 residues long. The CDR3 protein is CSAEGLAGGGEQYF. CDR3 coding DNA: TGCAGTGCTGAGGGACTAGCGGGAGGCGGAGAGCAGTACTTC.

V gene TRBV28 combines with J gene TRBJ2-1; a weak D match, TRBD1 (5 bases). Germline CDR1 and CDR2: MDHEN and SYDVKM. The V end was cut by 5 bases, the J end by 0 bases, with 23 bases between. CDR3 length equals 19 residues. In nucleotides, the CDR3 is TGTGCCAGCAGTCCGTGGGGCAGGGTCGGGTCGAGCTCCTACAATGAGCAGTTCTTC. It is translated as CASSPWGRVGSSSYNEQFF.

The chain recombines TRBV2 with TRBJ2-5; the D gene is possibly TRBD1 (6 bases). The DNA end is more similar to TRBJ2-7, so the J call may be wrong. Germline loops: CDR1 SNHLY, CDR2 FYNNEI. The CDR3 has 12 residues. The CDR3 is CASSVRGNEQYF. The DNA of the CDR3 is TGTGCCAGCAGTGTCAGGGGAAACGAGCAGTACTTC.

This clonotype was seen a few times. The chain recombines TRBV7-9 with TRBJ2-1, with TRBD2 identical over 12 bases. This CDR3 has 15 residues. Trimming at V came to 3 bases and at J to 6 bases, leaving 3 bases not matched to a gene. Germline V CDR1 and CDR2: SEHNR, FQNEAQ (reference sequence). The CDR3 protein is CASSFPSGGANEQFF. For the CDR3, the DNA is TGTGCCAGCAGCTTCCCTAGCGGGGGGGCCAATGAGCAGTTCTTC.

J is TRBJ1-2 and V is TRBV6-5; D unresolved. V was trimmed by 7 bases and J by 5 bases, leaving 8 bases between them. The germline gives CDR1 MNHEY, CDR2 SVGAGI. The CDR3 is 11 residues long. The CDR3, as DNA: TGTGCCAGCAAGGAGGGATATGGCTACACCTTC. This translates into CASKEGYGYTF.

Comments on this clonotype: The CDR3 carries no conserved terminal phenylalanine or tryptophan, so it likely arises from a read error. The V and J genes are TRBV12-3 or TRBV12-4 and TRBJ2-5; tentative D call: TRBD2 (5 bases). This CDR3 contains 13 residues. The V and J ends lost 5 bases and 5 bases respectively, with 12 bases between them. CDR3 loop: CASSTDSGETQYS. For the CDR3, the DNA is TGTGCCAGCAGTACGGACTCGGGGGAGACCCAGTACTCC.

The chain employs TRBV29-1 and TRBJ1-5; D is ambiguous. V lost 4 bases, J lost 0 bases, and 1 base lay in between. The CDR3 sequence is 11 residues long. Germline loops: CDR1 SQVTM, CDR2 ANQGSEA. In DNA form, the CDR3 reads TGCAGCGTTGGTAGCAATCAGCCCCAGCATTTT. This codes for CSVGSNQPQHF. The whole variable domain, remainder taken from reference TRBV29-1 and TRBJ1-5, is SAVISQKPSRDICQRGTSLTIQCQVDSQVTMMFWYRQQPGQSLTLIATANQGSEATYESGFVIDKFPISRPNLTFSTLTVSNMSPEDSSIYLCSVGSNQPQHFGDGTRLSIL.

The DNA for the CDR3 is TGCAGTGCGACAGGGCCGATCCAAGAGACCCAGTACTTC. It specifies CSATGPIQETQYF. V usage is TRBV20-1 and J usage is TRBJ2-5, with 7 bases lining up with TRBD1. The CDR3 is made up of 13 amino acids. Germline V lookup: CDR1 DFQATT, CDR2 SNEGSKA (reference sequence). V shed 6 bases and J 1 base; nucleotides not matched to a gene: 5.

This clonotype was detected a few times. CDR3 sequence (DNA): TGTGCCAGCAGTTTCAGGGTTGGGTTTCAGCCCCAGCATTTT. Translating gives CASSFRVGFQPQHF. This chain uses TRBV28 with TRBJ1-5, with D possibly TRBD1 on 5 matching bases. Germline lookup yields CDR1 MDHEN and CDR2 SYDVKM. The CDR3 is 14 amino acids. V lost 3 bases to trimming and J lost 6 bases, with 12 bases between them.

V gene TRBV7-2 combines with J gene TRBJ2-7, with 14 bases matching TRBD2. Losses at the gene ends were 5 bases for V and 1 base for J; bases not matched to a gene: 7. This CDR3 is 17 amino acids long. Germline-derived CDR1 and CDR2 are SGHTA and FQGNSA. The CDR3 here is CASSLRLAGGESYEQYF. In nucleotides, the CDR3 is TGTGCCAGCAGCCTACGACTAGCGGGAGGGGAATCCTACGAGCAGTACTTC.

This clonotype was recorded at least ten times. V and J are TRBV29-1 and TRBJ2-7; no clear D. Germline-derived CDR1 and CDR2 are SQVTM and ANQGSEA. V was clipped by 5 bases and J by 3 bases, with 11 bases between them. The CDR3 is 12 residues long. CDR3 in amino acids: CSVFGNSYEQYF. The CDR3 DNA is TGCAGCGTTTTCGGCAACAGCTACGAGCAGTACTTC.

DNA for the CDR3: TGCAGCGTGGCCGGACAGGGGGGGACTGAAGCTTTCTTT. This codes for CSVAGQGGTEAFF. V is TRBV29-1 and J is TRBJ1-1, with TRBD1 identical over 10 bases. The CDR3 runs to 13 residues. V gave up 6 bases and J gave up 5 bases; unmatched junction bases: 6. Germline V gives CDR1 SQVTM, CDR2 ANQGSEA.

The chain recombines TRBV29-1 with TRBJ1-2, with D hard to call. The CDR3 sequence is 15 residues long. V was shortened by 4 bases and J by 4 bases, with 19 bases between the two germline ends. Germline assignment: CDR1 SQVTM and CDR2 ANQGSEA. CDR3 in amino acids: CSVVARADDSYGYTF. CDR3 sequence (DNA): TGCAGCGTTGTGGCCCGAGCGGACGACTCCTATGGCTACACCTTC.

The sample holds a few counts of this clonotype. V gene TRBV6-1 combines with J gene TRBJ1-1, with D unresolved. The V end lost 8 bases, the J end lost 1 base, and 11 bases lay between the germline ends. Germline V CDR1 and CDR2: MNHNS, SASEGT. The CDR3 has 13 amino acids. Written as DNA, the CDR3 is TGTGCCAGCGTTATGGACTGGAACACTGAAGCTTTCTTT. Translation gives CASVMDWNTEAFF.

The chain carries TRBV4-1 and TRBJ2-7; D unresolved. The V and J ends lost 1 base and 4 bases respectively, with 11 bases between them. The germline V gene has CDR1 MGHRA and CDR2 YSYEKL. The CDR3 is 14 amino acids. CDR3 residues: CASSQGSSFYEQYF. DNA for the CDR3: TGCGCCAGCAGCCAAGGTAGCTCGTTTTACGAGCAGTACTTC.

This CDR3 is CASALWGTGETQYF. CDR3 DNA sequence: TGTGCCAGCGCCCTATGGGGTACGGGGGAGACCCAGTACTTC. The J gene is TRBJ2-5, the V gene TRBV6-6, with D possibly being TRBD2 (5 bases). CDR3 length equals 14 residues. The germline gives CDR1 MNHNY, CDR2 SVGAGI (reference sequence). Trimming shortened V by 8 bases and J by 5 bases, and 18 bases separated the two germline ends.

V gene TRBV7-6 combines with J gene TRBJ2-1; TRBD2 is a possible D gene (6 bases). Near its end, the DNA agrees better with TRBJ2-7, so the J call may be wrong. The CDR3 runs to 13 residues. CDR1 is SGHVS and CDR2 is FNYEAQ in the germline V gene. The CDR3 loop is CASGPGLKYEQYF. CDR3 coding DNA: TGTGCCAGCGGACCGGGACTCAAATACGAGCAGTACTTC.

This clonotype was detected only a few times. This sequence joins TRBV10-3 and TRBJ2-5; D is perhaps TRBD1 (6 bases). CDR3 size: 13 residues. CDR1 and CDR2 (germline): ENHRY, SYGVKD. V was cut by 6 bases and J by 0 bases, with 8 bases left in between. The CDR3 sequence is CAIRGTNQETQYF. In DNA form, the CDR3 reads TGTGCCATCAGGGGGACAAACCAAGAGACCCAGTACTTC.

This clonotype showed up just a few times. This chain joins TRBV3-1 and TRBJ2-4; 12 bases match TRBD2. The CDR3 loop spans 14 amino acids. Unmatched junction bases numbered 3, after V lost 4 bases and J lost 8 bases. Germline CDR1 is LGHDT and CDR2 is YNNKEL (reference sequence). The CDR3 loop reads CASSPSGGAYIQYF. The CDR3 coding sequence is TGTGCCAGCAGCCCTAGCGGGGGGGCCTACATTCAGTACTTC.

The gene calls are TRBV12-3 or TRBV12-4 and TRBJ2-7; 8 nucleotides agree with TRBD1. This CDR3 comprises 12 residues. The V and J ends lost 5 bases and 10 bases, in that order; junction bases with no gene match: 7. This chain's CDR3 is CASSTKGTGQYF. The CDR3 DNA sequence: TGTGCCAGCAGTACAAAAGGGACAGGACAGTACTTC.

This clonotype was counted a few times. This chain joins TRBV28 and TRBJ2-1, with TRBD2 as a possible D gene (6 bases). CDR3 size: 15 residues. V dropped 8 bases and J dropped 2 bases, with 16 bases sitting between them. Germline V lookup: CDR1 MDHEN, CDR2 SYDVKM. The CDR3 is CASELGGRAYNEQFF. Written as DNA, the CDR3 is TGTGCCAGCGAGCTAGGAGGGCGGGCCTACAATGAGCAGTTCTTC.

CDR3 DNA: TGTGCCAGCAGCTCCTCAGGGAGAGCCTACGAGCAGTACTTC. It specifies CASSSSGRAYEQYF. The chain joins TRBV5-8 to TRBJ2-7; possibly TRBD1 or TRBD2 for D (5 bases each). CDR1 SGHTS and CDR2 YDEGEE come from the germline V gene. V shed 3 bases and J shed 2 bases, with 12 bases lying between them. The CDR3 is 14 amino acids. Full variable domain (outside the CDR3, taken from reference TRBV5-8 and TRBJ2-7): EAGVTQSPTHLIKTRGQQATLRCSPISGHTSVYWYQQALGLGLQFLLWYDEGEERNRGNFPPRFSGRQFPNYSSELNVNALELEDSALYLCASSSSGRAYEQYFGPGTRLTVT.

This clonotype was seen only a few times. The V call is TRBV4-3, the J call TRBJ2-7, with D possibly TRBD2 on 6 matching bases. V shed 1 base and J shed 1 base, with 11 bases lying between them. Germline V gene sequence: CDR1 LGHNA, CDR2 YSLEER. This CDR3 region has 15 residues. CDR3: CASSQARGVSYEQYF. The CDR3 DNA follows: TGCGCCAGCAGCCAAGCCCGCGGGGTATCCTACGAGCAGTACTTC.

The genes are TRBV7-9 and TRBJ1-1; D ambiguous. Trimming stripped 7 bases from V and 5 bases from J, with 11 bases between. Germline-derived CDR1 and CDR2 are SEHNR and FQNEAQ (reference sequence). The CDR3 is 12 amino acids. CDR3 amino acids: CASTSQWTEAFF. DNA for the CDR3: TGTGCCAGCACCTCCCAGTGGACTGAAGCTTTCTTT.

The chain links TRBV6-2 or TRBV6-3 to TRBJ1-5; TRBD1 matches 7 bases. The CDR3 sequence is 16 residues long. Germline loops: CDR1 MNHEY, CDR2 SVGEGT. V lost 6 bases and J lost 2; bases outside the gene matches: 10. CDR3 residues: CASSFLQGNGNQPQHF. The CDR3 region has the DNA TGTGCCAGCAGCTTTCTACAGGGGAACGGCAATCAGCCCCAGCATTTT.